This TCR beta chain derives from a study of blood T cell repertoires in COVID-19. Study summary: Sites across the United States, Italy and Spain contributed samples from acute and convalescent COVID-19.

Germline CDR1 reads MDHEN; CDR2 reads SYDVKM. The CDR3 is made up of 16 amino acids. V lost 7 bases, J lost 1 base, and 9 bases stayed unmatched. The authors' processing: Nucleated cell counts were estimated from reference gene primer amplification. The method was immunoSEQ multiplex PCR; TCRdb's version includes in-frame clones alone and lacks a portion of them. That table furnishes V, J and clone size, whereas the DNA furnished D and trimming. The profile covers around 46,000 clones, with about 89% appearing a single time and roughly 15% taken by the ten largest. The TCR was taken from a human donor in a cohort sampled during active COVID-19. This sequence joins TRBV28 and TRBJ2-4, with 8 bases identical to TRBD2. The source material was peripheral blood. CDR3 in amino acids: CASTVTGGGAKNIQYF. The CDR3 coding sequence is TGTGCCAGCACCGTAACGGGAGGGGGGGCCAAAAACATTCAGTACTTC.